A single sample is the source of the 18 T cell receptor beta chains below, sequenced in a study of identical twins. From the 5' RACE reads, TCRdb called clonotypes with MiXCR, one entry per CDR3 protein. The sample has some 500,000 distinct CDR3 sequences; 14% are singletons. These same records also appear under a second study, on yellow fever vaccine responses in identical twins.

Sequenced: CD4+ T cells sorted from blood. These receptors were taken from a woman aged 18-35 years in good health.

This clonotype was detected a few times. The chain couples TRBV6-1 to TRBJ2-1, with a possible D match to TRBD2 (6 bases). V lost 6 bases, J lost 7 bases, and 28 bases lay in between. Per the germline V gene, CDR1 is MNHNS and CDR2 is SASEGT. The CDR3 consists of 18 residues. The chain's CDR3 is CASRGPFREISGENEQFF. DNA for the CDR3: TGTGCCAGCAGAGGACCCTTCCGGGAGATTTCGGGTGAGAATGAGCAGTTCTTC.

Only a few counts were recorded for this clonotype. The V and J genes are TRBV5-4 and TRBJ2-7; 9 bases are shared with TRBD1. CDR1 SGHNT and CDR2 YYREEE come from the germline V gene (reference sequence). This CDR3 comprises 16 residues. With V trimmed by 2 bases and J by 4 bases, 10 bases remained unmatched. CDR3 loop: CASSFGLLGQGYEQYF. Here the CDR3 DNA reads TGTGCCAGCAGCTTTGGGTTGCTGGGACAGGGTTACGAGCAGTACTTC.

The V and J genes are TRBV7-9 and TRBJ2-5; TRBD1 is a possible D gene (6 bases). CDR1 is SEHNR, CDR2 FQNEAQ, per germline (reference sequence). The CDR3 is made up of 11 amino acids. CDR3 coding DNA: TGTGGGGCGGACAGTCAAGAGACCCAGTACTTC. Residues: CGADSQETQYF.

This chain uses TRBV25-1 with TRBJ2-5; maybe TRBD2 (5 bases). Trimming removed 3 bases from V and 5 bases from J, with 13 bases in between. The CDR3 loop spans 14 amino acids. Germline V CDR1 and CDR2: MGHDK, SYGVNS. CDR3 nucleotide sequence: TGTGCCAGCAGTGACATGAGGGAGCCGGAGACCCAGTACTTC. Its translation: CASSDMREPETQYF.

This chain uses TRBV9 with TRBJ2-1; no clear D. Germline values: CDR1 SGDLS, CDR2 YYNGEE. CDR3 length: 15 residues. Trimming stripped 0 bases from V and 9 bases from J, with 16 bases between. CDR3 loop: CASSVEGTKGGEQFF. CDR3 nucleotide sequence: TGTGCCAGCAGCGTAGAAGGAACGAAGGGCGGTGAGCAGTTCTTC.

V gene TRBV14 combines with J gene TRBJ2-7, with D uncertain. V was shortened by 3 bases and J by 5 bases, with 8 bases between the two germline ends. The germline gives CDR1 SGHDN, CDR2 FVKESK. The CDR3 length is 12 residues. The CDR3 DNA reads as TGTGCCAGCAGCCACTCATTGAACGAGCAGTACTTC. The encoded protein is CASSHSLNEQYF. Using reference TRBV14 and TRBJ2-7 for the parts outside the CDR3, the full variable domain is EAGVTQFPSHSVIEKGQTVTLRCDPISGHDNLYWYRRVMGKEIKFLLHFVKESKQDESGMPNNRFLAERTGGTYSTLKVQPAELEDSGVYFCASSHSLNEQYFGPGTRLTVT.

This clonotype was observed a few times. The CDR3 DNA is TGTGCCAGCAGCAAATCTCCAGCGGACTACCAAGAGACCCAGTACTTC. This encodes CASSKSPADYQETQYF. The rearrangement links TRBV21-1 to TRBJ2-5; whether TRBD2, the table's D call, matches the DNA was not checked. TRBV21-1 is flagged as a pseudogene. The CDR3 covers 16 residues.

The sample holds a few counts of this clonotype. The rearrangement joins TRBV12-3 or TRBV12-4 to TRBJ1-6; TRBD1 matches 9 bases. V was clipped by 6 bases and J by 9 bases; unmatched bases: 3. CDR3 size: 13 residues. The DNA for the CDR3 is TGTGCCAGCAGAGACAGGGGGAGTTCACCCCTCCACTTT. Translating it yields CASRDRGSSPLHF.

The rearrangement joins TRBV6-5 to TRBJ1-5, with 10 bases that match TRBD1. Germline V lookup: CDR1 MNHEY, CDR2 SVGAGI. Trimming at V came to 2 bases and at J to 4 bases, leaving 2 bases not matched to a gene. The CDR3 has 15 amino acids. CDR3 amino acids: CASSYGTGANQPQHF. CDR3 sequence (DNA): TGTGCCAGCAGTTACGGGACAGGGGCAAATCAGCCCCAGCATTTT.

The chain couples TRBV20-1 to TRBJ2-7, with D unclear. Trimming shortened V by 3 bases and J by 2 bases, and 11 bases separated the two germline ends. The CDR3 extends over 13 amino acids. Germline CDR1 is DFQATT and CDR2 is SNEGSKA (reference sequence). The CDR3 is CSASLGRPYEQYF. In DNA form, the CDR3 reads TGCAGTGCTAGTCTAGGCAGACCCTACGAGCAGTACTTC.

Only one count was recorded for this clonotype. V and J are TRBV5-8 and TRBJ2-7; D is unresolved. The germline CDR1 and CDR2 sequences are SGHTS and YDEGEE. Trimming took 2 bases from V and 3 from J, leaving 18 bases between them. CDR3 size: 16 residues. Here the CDR3 reads CASSFNRALPLYEQYF. CDR3 nucleotide sequence: TGTGCCAGCAGCTTTAACCGGGCACTCCCCCTCTACGAGCAGTACTTC. The variable domain in full, completed from reference TRBV5-8 and TRBJ2-7, reads EAGVTQSPTHLIKTRGQQATLRCSPISGHTSVYWYQQALGLGLQFLLWYDEGEERNRGNFPPRFSGRQFPNYSSELNVNALELEDSALYLCASSFNRALPLYEQYFGPGTRLTVT.

The table lists this clonotype with a few counts. The chain is built from TRBV11-2 and TRBJ2-3, with unresolved D. The CDR3 length is 13 residues. Germline values: CDR1 SGHAT, CDR2 FQNNGV. The ends were cut back, 4 bases at V and 10 bases at J, with 15 bases in the middle. The CDR3 is CASSSTRSAAQYF. CDR3 bases: TGTGCCAGCAGCTCGACTCGGTCGGCTGCGCAGTATTTT.

This clonotype was seen many times. The junction and the germline gene differ at one end; a read error may be behind it. This chain's CDR3 is CASSFSQGYEQYF. In DNA, the CDR3 is TGTGCTAGCAGCTTTAGTCAGGGCTACGAGCAGTACTTC. This sequence joins TRBV7-7 and TRBJ2-7; tentative D call: TRBD1 (5 bases). CDR1 is SSHAT and CDR2 is FNYEAQ in the germline V gene (reference sequence). This CDR3 region has 13 residues.

The V call is TRBV20-1, the J call TRBJ2-5; TRBD1 is a possible D gene (6 bases). The CDR3 contains 12 residues. In germline, CDR1 is DFQATT, CDR2 SNEGSKA (reference sequence). The V end was cut by 3 bases, the J end by 5 bases, with 10 bases between. The CDR3 coding sequence is TGCAGTGCTAGCAGGGGTGAGGAGACCCAGTACTTC. It codes for CSASRGEETQYF.

This clonotype has at least ten counts. The rearrangement links TRBV6-5 to TRBJ2-2; 9 positions match TRBD1. The CDR3 covers 15 residues. V was clipped by 2 bases and J by 15 bases; unmatched bases: 13. Germline CDR1 and CDR2: MNHEY and SVGAGI. CDR3 sequence (DNA): TGTGCCAGCAGTTACCCCGGTGGGGACAGGGCCGTGGTGTTTTTT. Translating gives CASSYPGGDRAVVFF.

The chain has TRBV5-1 and TRBJ1-6; D is uncertain. From germline, CDR1 is SGHRS and CDR2 YFSETQ. CDR3 length: 15 residues. V was trimmed by 0 bases and J by 5 bases, leaving 9 bases between them. This chain's CDR3 is CASSLEALDNSPLHF. CDR3 nucleotides: TGCGCCAGCAGCTTGGAAGCCCTGGATAATTCACCCCTCCACTTT.

The chain is built from TRBV27 and TRBJ2-5; 9 nucleotides agree with TRBD1. Germline lookup yields CDR1 MNHEY and CDR2 SMNVEV (reference sequence). J lost 1 base, V lost 5 bases, and 5 bases had no gene match. The CDR3 has 15 residues. CDR3 DNA sequence: TGTGCCAGCAGTAATAAGGACAGGGGCCAAGAGACCCAGTACTTC. Translation: CASSNKDRGQETQYF.

This chain connects TRBV7-2 to TRBJ2-7, with D unclear. Germline CDR1 and CDR2: SGHTA and FQGNSA. This CDR3 region has 14 residues. V lost 4 bases, J lost 1 base, and 11 bases lay in between. The CDR3 nucleotides read TGTGCCAGCAGCTCCTCGGCCCAATCCTACGAGCAGTACTTC. Its protein is CASSSSAQSYEQYF.